This TCR beta chain was captured in a study of T cells after yellow fever vaccination. Study-wide results and caveats: The presence of abundant clonotypes contaminating from the bulk population was possible in FACS-sorted repertoires. Clonotypes appearing in both CD4 and CD8 compartments existed, and their share was small. Post-booster samples contained most primary-vaccination clones (around 95% CD4, approximately 88% CD8).

This clonotype has ten or more counts. Its antigen remains unknown. Template-switching 5'RACE yielded the TCR cDNA; a universal primer site and UMIs were added in the process. TCRdb re-called the 5' RACE reads with MiXCR, one entry per CDR3 protein. The sample consists of about 320,000 distinct CDR3 sequences, 3.5% to 5% of them appearing once. The clonotype comes from a man younger than 35 who received the YFV17D yellow fever vaccine. Sequences were derived from PBMCs, sampled 15 days after the yellow fever booster vaccination.

The CDR3 DNA reads as TGTGCCAGCAGCTTAGATCCCGCCTACGAGCAGTACGTC. Translated, it gives CASSLDPAYEQYV. The genes are TRBV11-2 and TRBJ2-7; the D is unclear. This CDR3 has 13 residues. Germline CDR1 reads SGHAT; CDR2 reads FQNNGV. Trimming removed 0 bases at V and 2 bases at J, with 5 bases between.